This T cell receptor (beta chain) was retrieved from a study of STAT5B mutations in CD4+ large granular lymphocyte leukemia. On the study more broadly: The CDR3 'QG' motif was associated with a particular HLA allele among healthy donors.

The germline V gene encodes CDR1 SGHRS and CDR2 YFSETQ. This CDR3 comprises 15 residues. Between the trimmed V and J ends, which lost 0 bases and 4 bases, there was a span of 13 bases. The study, taken as a whole, reports: About a quarter of private leukemic clonotypes occurred rarely in other patients' non-leukemic repertoires.

As regards this clone: Its antigen is unknown.

Sequenced by immunoSEQ multiplex PCR; TCRdb stores in-frame clones only, minus some. The table shows about 23,000 clones, with about 80% occurring only once. The chain carries TRBV5-1 and TRBJ1-2, with D perhaps TRBD1 (5 bases). This clonotype was obtained from a human donor in good health. The sample consisted of CD4+ T cells from blood buffy coats. For the CDR3, the DNA is TGCGCCAGCAGCTTGGCGGCAGGGCAGGGCTATGGCTACACCTTC. Protein product: CASSLAAGQGYGYTF. The variable domain in full, completed from reference TRBV5-1 and TRBJ1-2, reads KAGVTQTPRYLIKTRGQQVTLSCSPISGHRSVSWYQQTPGQGLQFLFEYFSETQRNKGNFPGRFSGRQFSNSRSEMNVSTLELGDSALYLCASSLAAGQGYGYTFGSGTRLTVV.